The rows below give T cell receptor beta chains drawn from one sample of a study of blood T cell repertoires in COVID-19. Sequencing was performed with immunoSEQ multiplex PCR; in TCRdb, only in-frame clones are kept and a portion is missing. Seen here are 300,000 or so clones, just under 90% observed once, and the top ten hold around 3.5%. The sequenced sample was peripheral blood. The source is a woman aged 40 to 49 with acute or convalescent COVID-19. Both conserved end residues are part of each CDR3. The D gene is left open where the match is weak. Clone sizes are given selectively: once, few, many, or a class where the clone is expanded.

cdr3_aa,cdr3_nt,j_call,d_call,clone_size,v_call
CASSSSGTGYSPLHF,TGCGCCAGCAGCTCCTCCGGGACAGGGTATTCACCCCTCCACTTT,TRBJ1-6,TRBD1,NA,TRBV5-1
CASSLGFYQPQHF,TGTGCCAGCAGTTTGGGCTTCTATCAGCCCCAGCATTTT,TRBJ1-5,NA,NA,TRBV27
CAWSRGTVNTEAFF,TGTGCCTGGTCGCGCGGGACAGTGAACACTGAAGCTTTCTTT,TRBJ1-1,TRBD1,NA,TRBV30
CSVGDSYNQPQHF,TGCAGCGTCGGGGACAGCTACAATCAGCCCCAGCATTTT,TRBJ1-5,TRBD1,NA,TRBV29-1
CASSFQGQESDTQYF,TGTGCCAGCAGCTTTCAAGGACAGGAATCAGATACGCAGTATTTT,TRBJ2-3,TRBD1,NA,TRBV11-3
CASSLTTGTEAFF,TGTGCCAGCAGCCTAACGACAGGGACTGAAGCTTTCTTT,TRBJ1-1,TRBD1,NA,TRBV7-3
CASSHGGTSGGKDTQYF,TGTGCCAGCAGTCACGGTGGGACTAGCGGGGGGAAAGATACGCAGTATTTT,TRBJ2-3,TRBD2,NA,TRBV5-8
CATSRGGLTDRNEKLFF,TGTGCCACCAGCAGAGGTGGACTGACGGACCGGAACGAAAAACTGTTTTTT,TRBJ1-4,NA,once,TRBV15
CATSRFIQTQTRSTNEKLFF,TGTGCCACCAGCAGATTCATCCAGACACAGACCCGATCAACTAATGAAAAACTGTTTTTT,TRBJ1-4,NA,once,TRBV15
CASSPGQGDGYTF,TGTGCCAGCAGCCCCGGACAGGGGGATGGCTACACCTTC,TRBJ1-2,TRBD1,NA,TRBV7-9
CASSYRRTGGTEAFF,TGTGCCAGCAGTTACCGTAGGACAGGGGGCACTGAAGCTTTCTTT,TRBJ1-1,TRBD1,NA,TRBV6-5
CASSLVMNTEAFF,TGTGCCAGCAGCTTAGTTATGAACACTGAAGCTTTCTTT,TRBJ1-1,NA,NA,TRBV7-8
CASSLTGDSNQPQHF,TGTGCCAGCAGCTTAACAGGGGATAGCAATCAGCCCCAGCATTTT,TRBJ1-5,TRBD1,NA,TRBV11-2
CASSLGGQGSTDTQYF,TGCGCCAGCAGCTTGGGGGGACAGGGGTCCACAGATACGCAGTATTTT,TRBJ2-3,TRBD1,NA,TRBV5-1
CASRQSSGNTIYF,TGTGCCAGCAGACAGAGCTCTGGAAACACCATATATTTT,TRBJ1-3,NA,few,TRBV6-6
CASRAATEAFF,TGTGCCAGCAGGGCGGCCACTGAAGCTTTCTTT,TRBJ1-1,NA,NA,TRBV11-2
CASSLGVGGFSTDTQYF,TGTGCCAGCAGCTTAGGGGTGGGGGGTTTTAGCACAGATACGCAGTATTTT,TRBJ2-3,NA,NA,TRBV7-2
CASSGGASGGANTGELFF,TGTGCCAGCAGCGGAGGAGCTAGCGGGGGGGCCAACACCGGGGAGCTGTTTTTT,TRBJ2-2,TRBD2,NA,TRBV4-2
CASSVSGTPYNEQFF,TGTGCCAGCAGCGTATCCGGGACACCCTACAATGAGCAGTTCTTC,TRBJ2-1,NA,NA,TRBV9
CASSLPGAEGYTF,TGTGCCAGCTCACTACCGGGGGCGGAGGGCTACACCTTC,TRBJ1-2,NA,NA,TRBV18
CASSRGTGLVGEQFF,TGCGCCAGCAGCAGGGGGACGGGACTAGTAGGTGAGCAGTTCTTC,TRBJ2-1,TRBD2,NA,TRBV5-1
CASSQDSGGGHKSNEQFF,TGTGCCAGCAGCCAAGATAGCGGGGGGGGCCATAAATCCAATGAGCAGTTCTTC,TRBJ2-1,TRBD2,few,TRBV4-2
CASSRRSGGQGSEKLFF,TGTGCCAGTAGTCGAAGATCGGGGGGACAGGGGAGCGAAAAACTGTTTTTT,TRBJ1-4,TRBD1,NA,TRBV19
CASSQREVSSGKLFF,TGTGCCAGCAGTCAGCGGGAGGTGTCCTCCGGAAAACTGTTTTTT,TRBJ1-4,NA,few,TRBV6-2/TRBV6-3
CATSDPTVMGYGYTF,TGTGCCACCAGTGACCCGACAGTGATGGGCTATGGCTACACCTTC,TRBJ1-2,NA,NA,TRBV24-1
CAWSVLSAEKLFF,TGTGCCTGGAGTGTACTCTCCGCTGAAAAACTGTTTTTT,TRBJ1-4,NA,NA,TRBV30
CAGSLAGGLETQYF,TGTGCCGGATCACTAGCGGGGGGGCTAGAGACCCAGTACTTC,TRBJ2-5,TRBD2,NA,TRBV6-5
CASLQGATYNEQFF,TGTGCCAGCCTCCAGGGGGCTACCTACAATGAGCAGTTCTTC,TRBJ2-1,TRBD1,NA,TRBV7-9
CASSLGTGGRETQYF,TGTGCCAGCAGCTTAGGGACAGGGGGCAGAGAGACCCAGTACTTC,TRBJ2-5,TRBD1,once,TRBV7-3
CASSSLGEDEKLFF,TGTGCCAGCAGTTCCCTTGGGGAGGATGAAAAACTGTTTTTT,TRBJ1-4,NA,NA,TRBV27
CASSYSRQGSSPLHF,TGTGCCAGCAGTTACTCGCGACAGGGGAGTTCACCCCTCCACTTT,TRBJ1-6,TRBD1,NA,TRBV6-5
CASMYAGQVWTQYF,TGTGCCAGCATGTACGCCGGACAGGTGTGGACCCAGTACTTC,TRBJ2-5,TRBD1,NA,TRBV5-6
CASSSYRGATNEKLFF,TGTGCCAGCAGTTCATACAGGGGGGCAACTAATGAAAAACTGTTTTTT,TRBJ1-4,TRBD1,NA,TRBV27
CASSKVVAGGRTDMQYF,TGTGCCAGCAGCAAGGTCGTTGCGGGGGGGCGCACAGATATGCAGTATTTT,TRBJ2-3,NA,NA,TRBV21-1
CATGQGGSETQYF,TGTGCCACCGGACAGGGGGGGTCAGAGACCCAGTACTTC,TRBJ2-5,TRBD1,NA,TRBV25-1
CATSSTVDKEGTNEKLFF,TGTGCCACCAGCAGTACAGTGGACAAGGAAGGAACTAATGAAAAACTGTTTTTT,TRBJ1-4,NA,NA,TRBV15
CASSLTGQMNTEAFF,TGTGCCAGCAGCTTAACGGGACAGATGAACACTGAAGCTTTCTTT,TRBJ1-1,TRBD1,NA,TRBV7-3
CASTSTGSGELFF,TGTGCCAGCACCTCGACAGGGTCCGGGGAGCTGTTTTTT,TRBJ2-2,TRBD1,NA,TRBV6-5
CASSPAGGAGSPLHF,TGTGCCAGCAGCCCCGCGGGGGGGGCTGGATCACCCCTCCACTTT,TRBJ1-6,NA,NA,TRBV13
CASSIESLAFMDSEAFF,TGTGCCAGCAGCATCGAATCGCTGGCTTTTATGGACAGTGAAGCTTTCTTT,TRBJ1-1,NA,NA,TRBV21-1
CASRPDTPNTEAFF,TGTGCCAGCAGACCTGACACCCCGAACACTGAAGCTTTCTTT,TRBJ1-1,NA,NA,TRBV6-6
CASSFNGGPLQETQYF,TGTGCCAGCAGCTTCAACGGGGGGCCCTTACAAGAGACTCAGTACTTC,TRBJ2-5,NA,NA,TRBV7-2
CASSARKETQYF,TGTGCCAGCAGCGCCAGGAAGGAGACCCAGTACTTC,TRBJ2-5,NA,NA,TRBV6-5
CASRHTSSDRPDTQYF,TGCGCCAGCAGACACACTTCTAGTGACCGCCCAGATACGCAGTATTTT,TRBJ2-3,NA,NA,TRBV4-1
CASGLVLERGFGYNEQFF,TGTGCTAGTGGTTTGGTATTAGAGCGGGGATTCGGGTACAATGAGCAGTTCTTC,TRBJ2-1,TRBD2,few,TRBV12-5
CASSIKGAAGRLWSYTF,TGTGCCAGTAGTATAAAGGGGGCAGCAGGCCGACTATGGAGCTACACCTTC,TRBJ1-2,TRBD1,NA,TRBV19
CATSRGLGGPSTNTQYF,TGTGCCACCAGCAGAGGACTCGGGGGGCCAAGCACAAATACGCAGTATTTT,TRBJ2-3,NA,NA,TRBV15
CASSSPRGQGADKNIQYF,TGTGCCAGCAGCTCCCCCCGTGGACAGGGGGCTGACAAAAACATTCAGTACTTC,TRBJ2-4,TRBD1,NA,TRBV5-4
CASSAGQPPYGYTF,TGTGCCAGCAGTGCGGGACAGCCACCCTATGGCTACACCTTC,TRBJ1-2,TRBD1,NA,TRBV2
CATSDYDGGTDLLDTQYF,TGTGCCACCAGTGATTATGACGGGGGGACCGACCTCTTAGATACGCAGTATTTT,TRBJ2-3,TRBD2,NA,TRBV24-1
CASSLTRNTGELFF,TGTGCCAGCAGCTTGACTCGGAACACCGGGGAGCTGTTTTTT,TRBJ2-2,NA,NA,TRBV5-4
CSVGQMNTEAFF,TGCAGCGTTGGACAGATGAACACTGAAGCTTTCTTT,TRBJ1-1,NA,NA,TRBV29-1
CSVGQGQGAGGYTF,TGCAGCGTTGGCCAGGGGCAGGGGGCGGGTGGCTACACCTTC,TRBJ1-2,TRBD1,NA,TRBV29-1
CASSLGATHEEKLFF,TGCGCCAGCAGCTTGGGTGCAACTCACGAGGAAAAACTGTTTTTT,TRBJ1-4,NA,once,TRBV5-1